The T cell receptor (beta chain) described here comes from a study of siplizumab effects on memory and regulatory T cells. V gave up 4 bases and J gave up 4 bases, with 14 bases separating them. The CDR3 runs to 15 residues. Germline V gene data show CDR1 as SGHAT and CDR2 as FQNNGV. Sequenced by immunoSEQ multiplex PCR; TCRdb stores in-frame clones only, minus some. Counted here are more than 95,000 clones, approximately 94% occurring once; the ten biggest clones make up around 1.7%. This clonotype was sampled from a human donor in good health. The sample consisted of non-Treg CD4+ T cells sorted from blood. The gene calls are TRBV11-2 and TRBJ1-3, with a weak D call TRBD1 (6 bases). This CDR3 reads CASSSPGGPGNTIYF. The CDR3 nucleotides are TGTGCCAGCAGCTCCCCCGGGGGGCCCGGAAACACCATATATTTT.